Presented here are 28 T cell receptor beta chains from one specimen sequenced in a study of T cells in Graves' hyperthyroidism and ophthalmopathy. It was RNA transcripts that yielded the amplified TCR beta CDR3 regions. The TCR CDR3 was amplified in a first-round RT-PCR using the HTBI primer set. TCRdb redid the calling of the multiplex PCR reads with MiXCR, one entry per CDR3 protein. This table holds about 570,000 distinct CDR3 sequences, just over 45% found once. Sequencing used peripheral blood or thyroid tissue (not recorded which). The receptors come from an adult woman with Graves' disease, either hyperthyroidism or ophthalmopathy (not recorded which).

This clonotype was counted at least ten times. V usage is TRBV10-3 and J usage is TRBJ1-2; maybe TRBD1 (6 bases). This CDR3 region has 12 residues. Trimming removed 11 bases at V and 2 bases at J, with 12 bases between. From germline, CDR1 is ENHRY and CDR2 SYGVKD. The CDR3 spells CASRTANYGYTF. CDR3 DNA sequence: TGTGCCTCAAGGACAGCGAACTATGGCTACACCTTC.

J is TRBJ1-4 and V is TRBV9; D is ambiguous. This CDR3 has 14 amino acids. V lost 2 bases and J 2 bases, leaving 7 bases between the germline ends. CDR1 and CDR2 from the germline V gene are SGDLS and YYNGEE. The CDR3 sequence: CASSVLGTNEKLFF. DNA for the CDR3: TGTGCCAGCAGCGTCTTGGGGACTAATGAAAAACTGTTTTTT.

The genes are TRBV12-3 or TRBV12-4 and TRBJ2-2, with D perhaps TRBD2 (7 bases). There are 14 residues in the CDR3. Trimming shortened V by 4 bases and J by 6 bases, and 12 bases separated the two germline ends. The DNA of the CDR3 is TGTGCCAGCAGTTCTCGGGGGGCGGCCGGGGAGCTGTTTTTT. Its translation is CASSSRGAAGELFF.

The chain combines TRBV2 with TRBJ2-2, with 10 bases that match TRBD2. Germline CDR1 is SNHLY and CDR2 is FYNNEI. This CDR3 contains 18 residues. Trimming at V came to 1 base and at J to 7 bases, leaving 12 bases not matched to a gene. The CDR3: CASSEGETLAGAGGELFF. The CDR3 DNA reads TGTGCCAGCAGTGAAGGGGAGACTCTAGCGGGAGCTGGCGGGGAGCTGTTTTTT.

This clonotype appeared a few times. CDR3 amino acids: CASSVGGTENTEAFF. CDR3 DNA: TGTGCCAGCAGCGTAGGAGGGACCGAGAACACTGAAGCTTTCTTT. The V and J genes are TRBV9 and TRBJ1-1, with D perhaps matching TRBD1 (5 bases). V lost 0 bases to trimming and J lost 1 base, with 10 bases between them. The CDR3 covers 15 residues. CDR1 SGDLS and CDR2 YYNGEE come from the germline V gene.

This clonotype was found a few times. This rearrangement joins TRBV2 to TRBJ1-2; maybe TRBD1 (6 bases). The CDR3 runs 13 residues. Trimming left V 3 bases short and J 11 bases short, with 16 bases between. Germline assignment: CDR1 SNHLY and CDR2 FYNNEI. The CDR3 loop reads CASSEPRGVRYTF. The CDR3 nucleotides read TGTGCCAGCAGTGAGCCCAGGGGAGTTAGGTACACCTTC.

The chain employs TRBV24-1 and TRBJ2-5; D is unresolved. V was cut by 5 bases and J by 4 bases, with 16 bases left in between. The CDR3 has 15 residues. Looked up from germline, CDR1 is KGHDR and CDR2 is SFDVKD. In nucleotides, the CDR3 is TGTGCCACCAGTGCCCCAGTGTCCCACCGAGAGACCCAGTACTTC. Translating gives CATSAPVSHRETQYF.

There are many counts of this clonotype. The rearrangement uses TRBV24-1 and TRBJ2-2, with D unresolved. Trimming stripped 9 bases from V and 1 base from J, with 8 bases between. The CDR3 runs 13 residues. The germline V gene has CDR1 KGHDR and CDR2 SFDVKD. CDR3 sequence (DNA): TGTGCCACCCTAGAGGAGAACACCGGGGAGCTGTTTTTT. Translation: CATLEENTGELFF.

Only a few counts were recorded for this clonotype. The J gene is TRBJ1-1, the V gene TRBV28; 8 bases are shared with TRBD1. CDR3 size: 13 residues. Germline CDR1 is MDHEN and CDR2 is SYDVKM. The junction had 5 bases not matched to a gene; V was cut back by 5 bases and J by 6 bases. The CDR3 is CASSRQGRAEAFF. DNA of the CDR3: TGTGCCAGCAGTCGACAGGGGAGGGCTGAAGCTTTCTTT. Filled out from reference TRBV28 and TRBJ1-1, the complete variable domain reads DVKVTQSSRYLVKRTGEKVFLECVQDMDHENMFWYRQDPGLGLRLIYFSYDVKMKEKGDIPEGYSVSREKKERFSLILESASTNQTSMYLCASSRQGRAEAFFGQGTRLTVV.

This sequence joins TRBV7-2 and TRBJ2-7; D tentatively fits TRBD1 or TRBD2 (5 bases each). The V end was cut by 5 bases, the J end by 8 bases, with 13 bases between. Germline lookup yields CDR1 SGHTA and CDR2 FQGNSA. The CDR3 extends over 12 amino acids. The CDR3 here is CASSIPPGQQYF. The CDR3 coding sequence is TGTGCCAGCAGCATACCCCCGGGACAGCAGTACTTC. Filled out from reference TRBV7-2 and TRBJ2-7, the complete variable domain reads GAGVSQSPSNKVTEKGKDVELRCDPISGHTALYWYRQSLGQGLEFLIYFQGNSAPDKSGLPSDRFSAERTGGSVSTLTIQRTQQEDSAVYLCASSIPPGQQYFGPGTRLTVT.

About this clonotype: This sequence may be a read error, since a much larger clone differs from it by one base. V is TRBV6-6 and J is TRBJ2-5; D is unclear. The CDR3 runs to 12 residues. Germline loops: CDR1 MNHNY, CDR2 SVGAGI (reference sequence). Trimming pared 2 bases from V and 4 bases from J, leaving 5 bases between. The CDR3 nucleotides are TGTGCCAGCAGTTACGCGAGAGAGACCCAGTACTTC. Its translation: CASSYARETQYF.

The rearrangement links TRBV20-1 to TRBJ2-5, with TRBD1 matching over 11 bases. There are 14 residues in the CDR3. Germline lookup yields CDR1 DFQATT and CDR2 SNEGSKA (reference sequence). Unmatched junction bases numbered 8, after V lost 5 bases and J lost 6 bases. CDR3 residues: CSAEGQGEGQTQYF. CDR3 nucleotides: TGCAGTGCTGAGGGACAGGGGGAAGGGCAGACCCAGTACTTC.

V gene TRBV11-2 combines with J gene TRBJ1-6; D unclear. The CDR3 sequence is 13 residues long. CDR1 SGHAT and CDR2 FQNNGV come from the germline V gene. The ends were cut back, 5 bases at V and 5 bases at J, with 7 bases in the middle. The CDR3 region has the DNA TGTGCCAGCAGCCCCCGGAATAATTCACCCCTCCACTTT. Its translation is CASSPRNNSPLHF.

V is TRBV4-1 and J is TRBJ1-1; no clear D gene. CDR1 and CDR2 from the germline V gene are MGHRA and YSYEKL. The CDR3 is made up of 14 amino acids. V was clipped by 4 bases and J by 2 bases, with 11 bases between them. The CDR3 sequence is CASSRPLRNTEAFF. In nucleotides, the CDR3 is TGCGCCAGCAGCCGCCCCTTGAGAAACACTGAAGCTTTCTTT.

This clonotype came up many times. V usage is TRBV7-9 and J usage is TRBJ1-1, with D unclear. This CDR3 has 14 residues. The V and J ends lost 2 bases and 1 base respectively, with 8 bases between them. Germline lookup yields CDR1 SEHNR and CDR2 FQNEAQ (reference sequence). CDR3 protein: CASSLQVTNTEAFF. CDR3 bases: TGTGCCAGCAGCTTACAGGTAACGAACACTGAAGCTTTCTTT. The variable domain in full, with the rest retrieved from reference TRBV7-9 and TRBJ1-1, is DTGVSQNPRHKITKRGQNVTFRCDPISEHNRLYWYRQTLGQGPEFLTYFQNEAQLEKSRLLSDRFSAERPKGSFSTLEIQRTEQGDSAMYLCASSLQVTNTEAFFGQGTRLTVV.

The chain combines TRBV3-1 with TRBJ2-7, with a weak D call TRBD2 (5 bases). Between the trimmed V and J ends, which lost 4 bases and 4 bases, there was a span of 17 bases. Germline loops: CDR1 LGHDT, CDR2 YNNKEL (reference sequence). This CDR3 comprises 15 residues. The CDR3 loop reads CASSRGSGGLYEQYF. The CDR3 nucleotides are TGTGCCAGCAGCCGAGGAAGCGGAGGACTTTACGAGCAGTACTTC.

V gene TRBV7-8 combines with J gene TRBJ1-1; D unresolved. Germline V lookup: CDR1 SGHVS, CDR2 FQNEAQ. V gave up 5 bases and J gave up 0 bases, with 7 bases separating them. This CDR3 contains 13 residues. CDR3 sequence reads: CASSHIMNTEAFF. The DNA of the CDR3 is TGTGCCAGCAGCCACATAATGAACACTGAAGCTTTCTTT. Drawing the rest from reference TRBV7-8 and TRBJ1-1, the complete variable domain is GAGVSQSPRYKVAKRGQDVALRCDPISGHVSLFWYQQALGQGPEFLTYFQNEAQLDKSGLPSDRFFAERPEGSVSTLKIQRTQQEDSAVYLCASSHIMNTEAFFGQGTRLTVV.

Remarks on this clonotype: One end of the junction does not line up with germline, which may come from a read error. The chain combines TRBV29-1 with TRBJ2-7; D unclear. Germline loops: CDR1 SQVTM, CDR2 ANQGSEA. The CDR3 is 13 residues long. The CDR3 region is CSVVGGLSYEQHF. The CDR3 nucleotides are TGCAGCGTTGTTGGCGGTCTCTCCTACGAGCAGCACTTC.

The V gene is TRBV5-1, the J gene TRBJ2-7; 8 nucleotides match TRBD1. This CDR3 spans 12 amino acids. With 4 bases clipped from V and 7 bases from J, the junction kept 4 bases outside the gene matches. The germline V gene encodes CDR1 SGHRS and CDR2 YFSETQ. The CDR3 loop reads CASSLRDREQYF. In DNA, the CDR3 is TGCGCCAGCAGCCTGCGGGACAGGGAGCAGTACTTC.

In its sample, this clonotype was seen many times. The V call is TRBV19, the J call TRBJ2-7; 9 bases are a match to TRBD2. There are 19 residues in the CDR3. The J segment lost 5 bases and the V segment lost 2 bases, leaving 19 bases of the junction unmatched. CDR1 is LNHDA and CDR2 is SQIVND in the germline V gene (reference sequence). The CDR3 nucleotides read TGTGCCAGTAGTATAAGTCGGCTGTTGGCGGGAGGGCCCAACGACGAGCAGTACTTC. Amino acid sequence: CASSISRLLAGGPNDEQYF.

This clonotype was counted many times. V and J are TRBV10-3 and TRBJ2-7, with 7 bases that match TRBD2. Germline CDR1 and CDR2: ENHRY and SYGVKD. CDR3 size: 14 residues. After removal of 3 bases from V and 0 bases from J, the junction contained 2 bases not matched to a gene. The CDR3 loop reads CAISEAGSSYEQYF. CDR3 nucleotides: TGTGCCATCAGTGAAGCGGGGAGCTCCTACGAGCAGTACTTC.

J is TRBJ1-5 and V is TRBV28; D is perhaps TRBD1 (5 bases). CDR1 is MDHEN, CDR2 SYDVKM, per germline. Trimming left V 4 bases short and J 6 bases short, with 19 bases between. The CDR3 loop spans 16 amino acids. This CDR3 reads CASSWGIGGGGQPQHF. The CDR3 DNA sequence: TGTGCCAGCAGTTGGGGGATCGGGGGGGGTGGTCAGCCCCAGCATTTT.

This chain links TRBV5-1 with TRBJ2-2, with a possible D match to TRBD2 (6 bases). The germline CDR1 and CDR2 sequences are SGHRS and YFSETQ. V was clipped by 0 bases and J by 14 bases, with 11 bases between them. The CDR3 totals 12 residues. The CDR3 nucleotides read TGCGCCAGCAGCTTGGCCGGGACTGCTCTGTTTTTT. It translates to CASSLAGTALFF.

This clonotype has ten or more counts. The genes are TRBV6-5 and TRBJ2-5; TRBD2 agrees at 8 bases. CDR3 length equals 11 residues. Germline V CDR1 and CDR2: MNHEY, SVGAGI. Trimming removed 6 bases from V and 9 bases from J; junction bases left unmatched: 3. Written as DNA, the CDR3 is TGTGCCAGCAGGGACGGGAGGGCCCAGTACTTC. Amino acids: CASRDGRAQYF.

This clonotype was observed many times. The V gene is TRBV5-1, the J gene TRBJ2-7; D gene unclear. The CDR3 contains 14 residues. Germline V CDR1 and CDR2: SGHRS, YFSETQ. Deletions cut 0 bases from V and 4 bases from J, with 11 bases between. CDR3 nucleotides: TGCGCCAGCAGCTTGGGGAGCGCCGCGTACGAGCAGTACTTC. Translation: CASSLGSAAYEQYF.

In its sample, this clonotype was seen once. J is TRBJ1-1 and V is TRBV10-3; no reliable D call. Trimming pared 7 bases from V and 6 bases from J, leaving 15 bases between. The CDR3 runs to 13 residues. Germline CDR1 and CDR2: ENHRY and SYGVKD. This chain's CDR3 is CAIKASGKAEAFF. CDR3 in DNA: TGTGCCATCAAGGCCTCGGGGAAGGCTGAAGCTTTCTTT.

The genes are TRBV7-9 and TRBJ2-1, with 10 nucleotides matching TRBD2. The germline gives CDR1 SEHNR, CDR2 FQNEAQ (reference sequence). This CDR3 comprises 12 residues. The CDR3 loop reads CVVAGGANEQFF. CDR3 in DNA: TGTGTCGTAGCGGGAGGAGCCAATGAGCAGTTCTTC.

V usage is TRBV11-1 and J usage is TRBJ2-3, with D unresolved. This CDR3 spans 14 amino acids. V lost 3 bases and J lost 6, with 13 bases in between. The germline V gene has CDR1 SGHAT and CDR2 FQDESV (reference sequence). CDR3 sequence (DNA): TGTGCCAGCAGCTTCTCCCCACTCGGGGATACGCAGTATTTT. The encoded protein is CASSFSPLGDTQYF.